The clone carrying this T cell receptor beta chain was observed a single time. Its antigen is not known. Together with a sample-barcoded 5' primer, a J-beta primer mix was included in a second PCR lasting about 6 to 12 cycles. In TCRdb, the 5' RACE reads were re-called with MiXCR into one record per CDR3 protein. The table includes about 670,000 distinct CDR3 sequences, under 65% detected once. Extracted total RNA amounted to at least 6 micrograms for each sample. The data are from a study of blood T cells in healthy people across ages. Study-wide results and limits: Measured against age, TCR beta diversity per million T cells decreased in a roughly linear manner.

Sequences were obtained from blood. This receptor was identified in an elderly woman in good health.

The DNA of the CDR3 is TGTGCCAGCAGCCGTGTACCCCCTAGCGGGGGTATCACAGATACGCAGTATTTT. It codes for CASSRVPPSGGITDTQYF. The V call is TRBV7-6, the J call TRBJ2-3; 10 bases map to TRBD2. CDR1 and CDR2 (germline): SGHVS, FNYEAQ. V shed 5 bases and J 2 bases; nucleotides not matched to a gene: 13. The CDR3 runs to 18 residues.